Listed below are T cell receptor beta chains from one sample, sequenced in a study of T cell responses to AZD1222 COVID-19 vaccine. This table comes from immunoSEQ multiplex PCR, and its TCRdb copy is limited to in-frame clones, with some not included. The sample holds about 200,000 clones, approximately 93% seen once. Sequencing was performed on peripheral blood, taken 28 days after the second AZD1222 dose. The source is an adult who received the AZD1222 COVID-19 vaccine. Both conserved end residues are part of each CDR3. Fields, in order: J gene, V gene, clone size, D gene, CDR3 protein, CDR3 DNA. A D gene is named only where the DNA matches it firmly. Rows give clone size only sometimes, using once, few, many, or a class for an expanded clone.

J gene: TRBJ1-3
V gene: TRBV3-1/TRBV3-2
clone size: NA
D gene: NA
CDR3 protein: CASSPRGVFSGNTIYF
CDR3 DNA: TGTGCCAGCAGCCCCCGGGGGGTCTTCTCTGGAAACACCATATATTTT

J gene: TRBJ2-5
V gene: TRBV5-8
clone size: NA
D gene: TRBD1
CDR3 protein: CASSLAQGWETQYF
CDR3 DNA: TGTGCCAGCAGCTTGGCACAGGGGTGGGAGACCCAGTACTTC

J gene: TRBJ1-1
V gene: TRBV28
clone size: NA
D gene: TRBD1
CDR3 protein: CASSQIRGLGEAFF
CDR3 DNA: TGTGCCAGCAGTCAGATCAGGGGGCTGGGTGAAGCTTTCTTT

J gene: TRBJ2-5
V gene: TRBV7-2
clone size: NA
D gene: TRBD2
CDR3 protein: CASSRTSGGKETQYF
CDR3 DNA: TGTGCCAGCAGCCGGACTAGCGGGGGGAAGGAGACCCAGTACTTC

J gene: TRBJ2-3
V gene: TRBV7-9
clone size: NA
D gene: NA
CDR3 protein: CASSSSGGTGGGTQYF
CDR3 DNA: TGTGCCAGCAGCTCCTCGGGGGGCACCGGGGGAGGTACGCAGTATTTT

J gene: TRBJ1-2
V gene: TRBV12-3/TRBV12-4
clone size: once
D gene: NA
CDR3 protein: CASTPRRVQGYTF
CDR3 DNA: TGTGCCAGCACCCCAAGACGGGTGCAAGGCTACACCTTC

J gene: TRBJ2-1
V gene: TRBV27
clone size: NA
D gene: NA
CDR3 protein: CASSTKGDFREGQFF
CDR3 DNA: TGTGCCAGCAGTACAAAGGGCGACTTCCGAGAGGGGCAGTTCTTC

J gene: TRBJ2-1
V gene: TRBV2
clone size: NA
D gene: TRBD2
CDR3 protein: CASDPGAGVNNEQFF
CDR3 DNA: TGTGCCAGCGACCCAGGAGCGGGGGTTAACAATGAGCAGTTCTTC

J gene: TRBJ2-7
V gene: TRBV28
clone size: NA
D gene: NA
CDR3 protein: CASRLQSWGYEQYF
CDR3 DNA: TGTGCCAGCAGACTACAGAGCTGGGGCTACGAGCAGTACTTC

J gene: TRBJ1-2
V gene: TRBV12-3/TRBV12-4
clone size: NA
D gene: NA
CDR3 protein: CASSYYTF
CDR3 DNA: TGTGCCAGCAGTTATTATACCTTC

J gene: TRBJ1-2
V gene: TRBV30
clone size: NA
D gene: NA
CDR3 protein: CAWSPAGPTGYTF
CDR3 DNA: TGTGCCTGGAGCCCTGCTGGGCCGACCGGCTACACCTTC

J gene: TRBJ1-5
V gene: TRBV5-6
clone size: NA
D gene: NA
CDR3 protein: CASSFGRVQPQHF
CDR3 DNA: TGTGCCAGCAGCTTCGGGAGGGTTCAGCCCCAGCATTTT

J gene: TRBJ2-1
V gene: TRBV6-5
clone size: NA
D gene: TRBD2
CDR3 protein: CASSKAGRLNEQFF
CDR3 DNA: TGTGCCAGCAGCAAAGCCGGGAGGCTGAATGAGCAGTTCTTC

J gene: TRBJ2-2
V gene: TRBV7-9
clone size: NA
D gene: NA
CDR3 protein: CASNDIGELFF
CDR3 DNA: TGTGCCAGCAACGATATCGGGGAGCTGTTTTTT